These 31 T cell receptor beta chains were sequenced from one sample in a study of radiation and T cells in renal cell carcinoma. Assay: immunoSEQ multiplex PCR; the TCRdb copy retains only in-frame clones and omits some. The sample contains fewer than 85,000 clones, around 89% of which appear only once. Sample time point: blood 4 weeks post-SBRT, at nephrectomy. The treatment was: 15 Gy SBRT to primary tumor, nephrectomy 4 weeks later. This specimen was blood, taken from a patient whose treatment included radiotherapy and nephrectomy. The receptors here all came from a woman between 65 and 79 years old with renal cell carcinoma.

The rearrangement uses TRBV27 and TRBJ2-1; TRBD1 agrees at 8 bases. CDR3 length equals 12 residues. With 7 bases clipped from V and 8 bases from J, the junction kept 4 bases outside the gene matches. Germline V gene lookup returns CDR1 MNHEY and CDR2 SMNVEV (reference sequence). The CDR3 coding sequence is TGTGCCAGCAATCGACAGGGGCATGAGCAGTTCTTC. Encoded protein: CASNRQGHEQFF.

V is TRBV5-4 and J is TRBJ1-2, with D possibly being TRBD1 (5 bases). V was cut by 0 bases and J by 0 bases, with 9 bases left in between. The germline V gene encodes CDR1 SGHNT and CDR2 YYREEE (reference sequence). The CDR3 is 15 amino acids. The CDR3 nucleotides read TGTGCCAGCAGCTTGGTGGGGGGAGCTAACTATGGCTACACCTTC. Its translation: CASSLVGGANYGYTF. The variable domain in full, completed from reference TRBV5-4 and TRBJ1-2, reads ETGVTQSPTHLIKTRGQQVTLRCSSQSGHNTVSWYQQALGQGPQFIFQYYREEENGRGNFPPRFSGLQFPNYSSELNVNALELDDSALYLCASSLVGGANYGYTFGSGTRLTVV.

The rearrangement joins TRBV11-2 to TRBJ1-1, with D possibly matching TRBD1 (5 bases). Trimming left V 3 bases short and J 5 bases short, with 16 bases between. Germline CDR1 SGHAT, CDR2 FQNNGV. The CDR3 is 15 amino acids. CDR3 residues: CASSLTAAGWTEAFF. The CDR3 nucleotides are TGTGCCAGCAGCTTGACAGCGGCCGGGTGGACTGAAGCTTTCTTT.

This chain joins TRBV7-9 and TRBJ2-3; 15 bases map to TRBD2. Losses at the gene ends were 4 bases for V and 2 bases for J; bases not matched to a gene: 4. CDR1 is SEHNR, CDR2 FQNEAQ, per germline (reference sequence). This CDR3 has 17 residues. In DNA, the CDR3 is TGTGCCAGCAGCTCAGGACTAGCGGGGGGGTACACAGATACGCAGTATTTT. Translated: CASSSGLAGGYTDTQYF. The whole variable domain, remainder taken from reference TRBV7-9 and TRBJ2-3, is DTGVSQNPRHKITKRGQNVTFRCDPISEHNRLYWYRQTLGQGPEFLTYFQNEAQLEKSRLLSDRFSAERPKGSFSTLEIQRTEQGDSAMYLCASSSGLAGGYTDTQYFGPGTRLTVL.

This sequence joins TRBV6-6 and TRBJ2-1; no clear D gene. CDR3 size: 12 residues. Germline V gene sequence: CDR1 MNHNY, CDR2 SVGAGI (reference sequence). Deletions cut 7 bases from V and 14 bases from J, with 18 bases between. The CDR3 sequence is CASTFQSGYEFF. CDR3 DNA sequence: TGTGCCAGCACGTTTCAGAGTGGGTATGAGTTCTTC.

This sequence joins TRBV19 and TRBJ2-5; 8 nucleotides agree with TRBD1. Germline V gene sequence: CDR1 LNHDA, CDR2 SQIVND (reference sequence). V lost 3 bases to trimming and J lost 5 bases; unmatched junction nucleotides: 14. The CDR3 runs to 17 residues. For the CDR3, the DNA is TGTGCCAGTAGTATGCGGCAGGGGGCTCACAAAGCCGAGACCCAGTACTTC. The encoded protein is CASSMRQGAHKAETQYF.

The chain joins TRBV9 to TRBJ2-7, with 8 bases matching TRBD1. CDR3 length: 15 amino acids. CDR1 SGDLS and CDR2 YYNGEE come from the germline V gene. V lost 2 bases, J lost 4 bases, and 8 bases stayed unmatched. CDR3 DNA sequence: TGTGCCAGCAGCGTGACCGGGACAGGCGTGTACGAGCAGTACTTC. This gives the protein CASSVTGTGVYEQYF.

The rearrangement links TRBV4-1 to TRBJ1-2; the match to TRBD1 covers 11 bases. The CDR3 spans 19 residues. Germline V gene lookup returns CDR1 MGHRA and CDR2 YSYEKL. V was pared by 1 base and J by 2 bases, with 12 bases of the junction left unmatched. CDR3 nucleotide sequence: TGCGCCAGCAGCCAAGTCCCCGGACAGGGGGCCGGGTCGAACTATGGCTACACCTTC. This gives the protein CASSQVPGQGAGSNYGYTF.

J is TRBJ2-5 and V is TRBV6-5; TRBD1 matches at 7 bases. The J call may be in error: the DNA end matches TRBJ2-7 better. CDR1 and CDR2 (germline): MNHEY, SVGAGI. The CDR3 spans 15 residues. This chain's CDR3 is CASSYSRDSSYEQYF. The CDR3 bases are TGTGCCAGCAGTTACTCCCGGGACAGCTCCTACGAGCAGTACTTC.

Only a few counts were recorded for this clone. The CDR3: CASSYSVGNTEAFF. CDR3 coding DNA: TGTGCCAGCAGTTACTCCGTCGGGAACACTGAAGCTTTCTTT. V and J are TRBV6-5 and TRBJ1-1; D gene uncertain. V lost 0 bases, J lost 1 base, and 6 bases lay in between. Germline CDR1 and CDR2: MNHEY and SVGAGI. The CDR3 is 14 residues long.

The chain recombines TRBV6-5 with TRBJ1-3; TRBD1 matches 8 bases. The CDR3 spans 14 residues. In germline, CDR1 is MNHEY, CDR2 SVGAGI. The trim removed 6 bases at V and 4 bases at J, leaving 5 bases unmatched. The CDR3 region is CASSPYRGGNTIYF. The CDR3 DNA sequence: TGTGCCAGCAGCCCGTACAGGGGGGGAAACACCATATATTTT.

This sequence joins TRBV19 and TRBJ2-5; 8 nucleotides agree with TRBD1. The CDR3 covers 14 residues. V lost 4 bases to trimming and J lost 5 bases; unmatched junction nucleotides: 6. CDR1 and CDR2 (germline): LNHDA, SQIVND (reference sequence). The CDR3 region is CASSTRQGKETQYF. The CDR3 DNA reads TGTGCCAGTAGTACCAGACAGGGGAAGGAGACCCAGTACTTC.

The CDR3 loop is CASREGQGAALEAFF. The CDR3 DNA is TGCGCCAGCAGGGAGGGACAGGGGGCTGCCCTTGAAGCTTTCTTT. The chain uses TRBV5-1 and TRBJ1-1, with TRBD1 identical over 12 bases. The CDR3 covers 15 residues. V shed 5 bases, J shed 7 bases, and the junction held 9 bases outside the gene matches. Germline V CDR1 and CDR2: SGHRS, YFSETQ.

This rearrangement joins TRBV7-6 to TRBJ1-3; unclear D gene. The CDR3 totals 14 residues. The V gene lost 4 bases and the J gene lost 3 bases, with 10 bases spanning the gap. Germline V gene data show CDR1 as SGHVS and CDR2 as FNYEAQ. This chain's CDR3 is CASSSSLNGNTIYF. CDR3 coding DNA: TGTGCCAGCAGCTCCTCCTTGAATGGAAACACCATATATTTT. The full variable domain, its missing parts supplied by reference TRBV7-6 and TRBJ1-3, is GAGVSQSPRYKVTKRGQDVALRCDPISGHVSLYWYRQALGQGPEFLTYFNYEAQQDKSGLPNDRFSAERPEGSISTLTIQRTEQRDSAMYRCASSSSLNGNTIYFGEGSWLTVV.

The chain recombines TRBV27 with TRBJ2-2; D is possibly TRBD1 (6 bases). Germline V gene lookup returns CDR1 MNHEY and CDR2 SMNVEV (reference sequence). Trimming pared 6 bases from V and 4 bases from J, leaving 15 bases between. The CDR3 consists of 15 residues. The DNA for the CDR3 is TGTGCCAGCAGCCAGGGGCAAGTGGGCACCGGGGAGCTGTTTTTT. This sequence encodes CASSQGQVGTGELFF.

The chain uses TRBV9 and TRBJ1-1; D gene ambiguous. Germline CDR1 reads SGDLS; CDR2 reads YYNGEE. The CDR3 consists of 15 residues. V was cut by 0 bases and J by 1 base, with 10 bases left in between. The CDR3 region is CASSVAPEPNTEAFF. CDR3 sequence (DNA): TGTGCCAGCAGCGTAGCCCCAGAGCCGAACACTGAAGCTTTCTTT.

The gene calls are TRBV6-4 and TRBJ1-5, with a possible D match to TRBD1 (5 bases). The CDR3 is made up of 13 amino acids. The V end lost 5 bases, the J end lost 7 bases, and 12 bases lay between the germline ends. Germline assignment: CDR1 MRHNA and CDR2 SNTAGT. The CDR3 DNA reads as TGTGCCAGCAGTCCGGGGCCAGGACAGCCCCAGCATTTT. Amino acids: CASSPGPGQPQHF.

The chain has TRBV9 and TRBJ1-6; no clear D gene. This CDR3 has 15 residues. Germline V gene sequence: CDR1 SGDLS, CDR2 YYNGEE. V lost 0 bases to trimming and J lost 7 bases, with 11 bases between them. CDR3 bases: TGTGCCAGCAGCGTAGGTTACAGACCCAATTCACCCCTCCACTTT. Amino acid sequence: CASSVGYRPNSPLHF.

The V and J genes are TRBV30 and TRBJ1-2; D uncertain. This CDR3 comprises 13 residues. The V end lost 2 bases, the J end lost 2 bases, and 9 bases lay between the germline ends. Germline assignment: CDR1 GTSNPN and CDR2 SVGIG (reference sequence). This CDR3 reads CAWSSEENYGYTF. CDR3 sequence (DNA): TGTGCCTGGAGTAGCGAAGAAAACTATGGCTACACCTTC.

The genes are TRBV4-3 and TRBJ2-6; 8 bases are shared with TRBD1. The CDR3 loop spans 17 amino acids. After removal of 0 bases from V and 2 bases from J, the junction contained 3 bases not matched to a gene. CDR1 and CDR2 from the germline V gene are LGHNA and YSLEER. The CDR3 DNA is TGCGCCAGCAGCCAAGATCAGGGGGCCACTGGGGCCAACGTCCTGACTTTC. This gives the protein CASSQDQGATGANVLTF.

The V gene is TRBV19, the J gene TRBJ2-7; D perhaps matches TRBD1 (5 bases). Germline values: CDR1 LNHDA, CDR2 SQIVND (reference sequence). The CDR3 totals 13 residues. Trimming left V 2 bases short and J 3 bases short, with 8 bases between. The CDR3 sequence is CASSIQGVYEQYF. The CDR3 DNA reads TGTGCCAGTAGTATACAGGGTGTCTACGAGCAGTACTTC.

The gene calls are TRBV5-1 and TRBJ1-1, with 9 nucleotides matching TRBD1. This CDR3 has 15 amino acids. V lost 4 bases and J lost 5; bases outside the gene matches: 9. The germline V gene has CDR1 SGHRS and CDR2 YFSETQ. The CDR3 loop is CASSDPQGAGTEAFF. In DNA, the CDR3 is TGCGCCAGCAGCGACCCACAGGGGGCTGGAACTGAAGCTTTCTTT.

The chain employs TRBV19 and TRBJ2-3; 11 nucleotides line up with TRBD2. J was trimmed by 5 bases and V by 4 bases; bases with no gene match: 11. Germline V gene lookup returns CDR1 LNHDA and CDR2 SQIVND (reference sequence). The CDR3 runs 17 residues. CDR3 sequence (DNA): TGTGCCAGTAGTAGAGGTGTGGCTAGCGGGGGGATAGATACGCAGTATTTT. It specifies CASSRGVASGGIDTQYF.

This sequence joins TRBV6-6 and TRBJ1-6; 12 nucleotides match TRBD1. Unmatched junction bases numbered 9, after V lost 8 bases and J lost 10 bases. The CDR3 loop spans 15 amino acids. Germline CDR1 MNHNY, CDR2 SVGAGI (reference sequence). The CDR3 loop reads CASLTGTGGGSPLHF. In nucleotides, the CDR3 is TGTGCCAGCTTAACCGGGACAGGGGGCGGGTCACCCCTCCACTTT.

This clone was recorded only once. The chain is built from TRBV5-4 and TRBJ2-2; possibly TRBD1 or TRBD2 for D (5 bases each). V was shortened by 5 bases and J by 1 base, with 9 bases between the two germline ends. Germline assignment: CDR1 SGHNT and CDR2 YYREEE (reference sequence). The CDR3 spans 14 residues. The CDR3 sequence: CASSWDQNTGELFF. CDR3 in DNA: TGTGCCAGCAGTTGGGACCAGAACACCGGGGAGCTGTTTTTT.

CDR3 residues: CASSLCRRDEKLFF. Written as DNA, the CDR3 is TGTGCCAGCAGCTTATGTCGCAGGGATGAAAAACTGTTTTTT. V gene TRBV7-3 combines with J gene TRBJ1-4, with a possible D match to TRBD1 (5 bases). Looked up from germline, CDR1 is SGHTA and CDR2 is FQGTGA. V was pared by 2 bases and J by 6 bases, with 10 bases between. This CDR3 region has 14 residues.

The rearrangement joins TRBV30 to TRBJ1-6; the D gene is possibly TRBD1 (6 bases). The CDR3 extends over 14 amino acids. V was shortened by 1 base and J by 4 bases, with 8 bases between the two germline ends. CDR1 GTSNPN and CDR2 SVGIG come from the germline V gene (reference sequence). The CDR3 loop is CAWSDGQYNSPLHF. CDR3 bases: TGTGCCTGGAGTGACGGACAGTATAATTCACCCCTCCACTTT.

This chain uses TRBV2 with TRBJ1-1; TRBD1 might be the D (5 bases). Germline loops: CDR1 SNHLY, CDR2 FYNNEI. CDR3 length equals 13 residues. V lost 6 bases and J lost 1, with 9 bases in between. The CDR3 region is CASSITGNTEAFF. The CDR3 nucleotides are TGTGCCAGCAGCATAACAGGGAACACTGAAGCTTTCTTT.

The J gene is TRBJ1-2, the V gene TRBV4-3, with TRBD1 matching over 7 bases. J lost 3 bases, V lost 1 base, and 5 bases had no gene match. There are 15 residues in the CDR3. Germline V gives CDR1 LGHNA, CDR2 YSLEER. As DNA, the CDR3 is TGCGCCAGCAGCCAAGTAGGGGGCGTTGACTATGGCTACACCTTC. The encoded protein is CASSQVGGVDYGYTF.

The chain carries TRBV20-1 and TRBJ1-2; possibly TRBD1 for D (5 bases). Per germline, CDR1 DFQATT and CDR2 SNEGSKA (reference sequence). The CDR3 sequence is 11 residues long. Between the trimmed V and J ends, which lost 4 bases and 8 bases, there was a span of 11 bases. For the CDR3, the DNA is TGCAGTGCTACAGGGTCGGGGGGCTACACCTTC. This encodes CSATGSGGYTF.

The CDR3 sequence is CASSGQGASGYTF. Written as DNA, the CDR3 is TGTGCCAGCAGCGGACAGGGGGCTAGTGGCTACACCTTC. This chain links TRBV11-2 with TRBJ1-2, with 11 bases matching TRBD1. CDR1 is SGHAT, CDR2 FQNNGV, per germline. The CDR3 totals 13 residues. V shed 5 bases, J shed 7 bases, and the junction held 3 bases outside the gene matches.